This T cell receptor (beta chain) derives from a study of shared clonotypes between healthy human individuals. Points from the study as a whole: Represented diversity, genetic and exposure-history alike, was limited by few donors.

Several immunoSEQ plates received, in even portions, the genomic DNA of each subset. When replicate PCRs were run on sorted subsets, they used 200 ng DNA, about 30,000 T cell genomes. Sequenced by immunoSEQ multiplex PCR; TCRdb stores in-frame clones only, minus some. The sample yields hundreds of thousands of clones, approximately 96% seen once. As concerns this clone: The target antigen is unknown.

Germline loops: CDR1 PRHDT, CDR2 FYEKMQ (reference sequence). The CDR3 consists of 16 residues. V lost 6 bases, J lost 2 bases, and 6 bases stayed unmatched. CD8 cells classed as naive were CD45RO-negative and positively selected for CCR7, excluding terminally differentiated effector memory CD45RA+ cells. Donors were Caucasian adults residing in Nashville, Tennessee, USA. The V gene is TRBV13, the J gene TRBJ2-7; 14 bases agree with TRBD2. The sequencing input was naive CD8+ T cells sorted from blood. The clonotype was recovered from a woman between 25 and 40 years old in good health. CDR3 DNA: TGTGCCAGCAGGAGACTAGCGGGAGGGCTAACCTACGAGCAGTACTTC. Protein sequence: CASRRLAGGLTYEQYF.